These T cell receptor beta chains were read from a single sample in a study of cytomegalovirus exposure and HLA in healthy donors. Some clones are missing from TCRdb's copy, which holds only in-frame ones; the method was immunoSEQ multiplex PCR. The sample holds some 80,000 clones, under 80% seen once. The sequencing input was PBMCs. The origin of the receptors is a man in his late teens or twenties in good health and CMV-seropositive. Both conserved end residues are part of each CDR3. The D gene is left open where the match is weak.

.,TRBV6-5,TRBJ2-7,TGTGCCAGCAGCCGAACCCCTGGTTTAGACTACGAGCAGTACTTC,CASSRTPGLDYEQYF
.,TRBV2,TRBJ2-1,TGTGCCAGCAGGATCAGTCTTAGCGGAAACAATGAGCAGTTCTTC,CASRISLSGNNEQFF
.,TRBV7-6,TRBJ2-3,TGTGCCAGCAGCTCTACTAATCCCGATACGCAGTATTTT,CASSSTNPDTQYF
.,TRBV18,TRBJ2-3,TGTGCCAGCTCACCTAAATTTAGCACAGATACGCAGTATTTT,CASSPKFSTDTQYF
TRBD2,TRBV5-6,TRBJ2-7,TGTGCCAGCGGCCCGGGAGGAGTCTACGAGCAGTACTTC,CASGPGGVYEQYF
TRBD1,TRBV27,TRBJ2-1,TGTGCCAGCAGTTACGGACAGGGCCCCTACAATGAGCAGTTCTTC,CASSYGQGPYNEQFF
.,TRBV7-9,TRBJ2-2,TGTGCCAGCAGCTTAGGGGACAAAACCGGGGAGCTGTTTTTT,CASSLGDKTGELFF
.,TRBV5-4,TRBJ2-7,TGTGCCAGCAGCTTGTTTAGAGGTATCTCTTCCTACGAGCAGTACTTC,CASSLFRGISSYEQYF
TRBD1,TRBV11-2,TRBJ1-2,TGTGCCAGCAGACCCATCAGGGGGGATGGCTACACCTTC,CASRPIRGDGYTF
TRBD2,TRBV28,TRBJ2-1,TGTGCCAGCAGCCCTTTAGCGGGCAATGAGCAGTTCTTC,CASSPLAGNEQFF
TRBD2,TRBV2,TRBJ2-3,TGTGCCAGCAGTGAAGCGCGGCGGGGGGTACGGGAGTATTTT,CASSEARRGVREYF
.,TRBV20-1,TRBJ2-7,TGCAGTGCTAGAGATATGTACGAGCAGTACTTC,CSARDMYEQYF
TRBD1,TRBV5-8,TRBJ2-1,TGTGCCAGCAGTCCTGGGACAGTCTATCAGTTCTTC,CASSPGTVYQFF
.,TRBV29-1,TRBJ1-1,TGCAGCGTTGGGAGGACGGAGGCTTTCTTT,CSVGRTEAFF
.,TRBV4-1,TRBJ1-1,TGCGCCAGCAGCCAAGTCAGGGGTCCTGAAGCTTTCTTT,CASSQVRGPEAFF
.,TRBV5-4,TRBJ2-4,TGTGCCAGCAGCTTCCAGGGGAACATTCAGTACTTC,CASSFQGNIQYF
.,TRBV6-1,TRBJ1-2,TGTGCCAGCAGCAAAGAGGGCGATGACTATGGCTACACCTTC,CASSKEGDDYGYTF
TRBD2,TRBV18,TRBJ2-1,TGTGCCAGCTCACGCCCCGGACTAGCGGGCCATGAGCAGTTCTTC,CASSRPGLAGHEQFF
TRBD1,TRBV7-8,TRBJ1-1,TGTGCCAGCAGCTCCTACAGGGGGCGCGGTGAAGCTTTCTTT,CASSSYRGRGEAFF